The 22 T cell receptor beta chains below come from one sample, sequenced in a study of blood T cells in healthy people across ages. The authors ran a second PCR of 7 to 11 cycles using a sample-barcoded 5' primer and a J-beta primer mix. TCRdb reprocessed the 5' RACE reads with MiXCR, giving one entry per CDR3 protein. The profile shows 600,000 to 850,000 distinct CDR3 sequences, roughly 25% of them singletons. The sample was also linked to a second study, of T cells of mothers and their children.

Input material: blood. These receptors were taken from a boy aged 10-17 years in good health.

This chain connects TRBV29-1 to TRBJ2-7; TRBD2 agrees at 12 bases. CDR3 size: 16 residues. From germline, CDR1 is SQVTM and CDR2 ANQGSEA. The V and J ends lost 2 bases and 4 bases, in that order; junction bases with no gene match: 9. In nucleotides, the CDR3 is TGCAGCGTTGAATTCCCACTAGCGGGGGGCTCTTACGAGCAGTACTTC. Amino acids: CSVEFPLAGGSYEQYF.

This chain links TRBV10-3 with TRBJ2-3; 12 nucleotides align to TRBD2. Trimming took 4 bases from V and 6 from J; bases not matched to a gene: 8. The CDR3 is 16 residues long. Per germline, CDR1 ENHRY and CDR2 SYGVKD. CDR3 nucleotides: TGTGCCATCAGTGCGGCTAGCGGGAGGGGGGCTGATACGCAGTATTTT. Residues: CAISAASGRGADTQYF.

The V call is TRBV10-3, the J call TRBJ2-2, with 9 bases aligning to TRBD2. The CDR3 is made up of 15 amino acids. Trimming took 10 bases from V and 6 from J; bases not matched to a gene: 12. Germline CDR1 and CDR2: ENHRY and SYGVKD. The CDR3 bases are TGTGCCACCCGAGGTAGCGGGAGTTACGCCGGGGAGCTGTTTTTT. Its translation is CATRGSGSYAGELFF.

This clonotype came up a few times. The chain recombines TRBV7-2 with TRBJ1-5; maybe TRBD1 (5 bases). V lost 1 base to trimming and J lost 5 bases, with 12 bases between them. The CDR3 contains 15 residues. The germline CDR1 and CDR2 sequences are SGHTA and FQGNSA. The CDR3 sequence: CASSLVGGIYQPQHF. For the CDR3, the DNA is TGTGCCAGCAGCTTAGTGGGGGGGATTTATCAGCCCCAGCATTTT.

This clonotype was seen a few times. The J gene is TRBJ1-4, the V gene TRBV4-3; the match to TRBD1 covers 9 bases. This CDR3 comprises 14 residues. Unmatched junction bases numbered 6, after V lost 0 bases and J lost 13 bases. Germline assignment: CDR1 LGHNA and CDR2 YSLEER. This CDR3 reads CASSQDDSGQGLFF. DNA for the CDR3: TGCGCCAGCAGCCAAGATGACTCGGGACAGGGACTGTTTTTT.

This sequence joins TRBV4-3 and TRBJ2-5; 8 bases align to TRBD2. This CDR3 contains 17 residues. Trimming took 0 bases from V and 4 from J; bases not matched to a gene: 10. CDR1 LGHNA and CDR2 YSLEER come from the germline V gene. DNA for the CDR3: TGCGCCAGCAGCCAAGATGTCCGGGGGGGGCTGGGAGAGACCCAGTACTTC. Translation gives CASSQDVRGGLGETQYF.

This chain's CDR3 is CASSPLQVNEQFF. In DNA, the CDR3 is TGCGCCAGCAGCCCCTTACAGGTCAATGAGCAGTTCTTC. V and J are TRBV5-1 and TRBJ2-5; perhaps TRBD1 as D (5 bases). Matching the DNA end better, TRBJ2-1 makes the J call doubtful. Germline CDR1 and CDR2: SGHRS and YFSETQ. The length of the CDR3 is 13 residues.

The sample holds a few counts of this clonotype. The rearrangement links TRBV4-3 to TRBJ2-2; D remains unclear. The CDR3 totals 15 residues. Trimming took off 0 bases at V and 6 bases at J, with 11 bases between the two ends. Looked up from germline, CDR1 is LGHNA and CDR2 is YSLEER. The CDR3 region is CASSQDRRVPGELFF. CDR3 DNA sequence: TGCGCCAGCAGCCAAGATCGTAGGGTCCCCGGGGAGCTGTTTTTT.

V usage is TRBV7-8 and J usage is TRBJ2-1; tentative D call: TRBD2 (5 bases). The germline CDR1 and CDR2 sequences are SGHVS and FQNEAQ. This CDR3 contains 14 residues. V shed 0 bases and J shed 12 bases, with 15 bases lying between them. The CDR3 reads CASSLASLRSGQFF. The CDR3 DNA reads as TGTGCCAGCAGCTTAGCGAGCCTCCGGAGCGGGCAGTTCTTC. Complete variable domain (other parts from reference TRBV7-8 and TRBJ2-1): GAGVSQSPRYKVAKRGQDVALRCDPISGHVSLFWYQQALGQGPEFLTYFQNEAQLDKSGLPSDRFFAERPEGSVSTLKIQRTQQEDSAVYLCASSLASLRSGQFFGPGTRLTVL.

This clonotype was observed a few times. V and J are TRBV27 and TRBJ2-5; 7 nucleotides match TRBD1. The closer fit of TRBJ2-1 to the DNA end suggests the J call may be wrong. CDR1 MNHEY and CDR2 SMNVEV come from the germline V gene (reference sequence). The CDR3 totals 14 residues. The CDR3: CASSPMTGHNEQFF. The CDR3 DNA sequence: TGTGCCAGCAGTCCCATGACAGGGCACAATGAGCAGTTCTTC.

The chain joins TRBV2 to TRBJ2-7; D gene ambiguous. The germline V and J ends were trimmed by 8 bases and 2 bases, with 16 bases remaining between them. CDR1 is SNHLY and CDR2 is FYNNEI in the germline V gene. The CDR3 contains 14 residues. The chain's CDR3 is CASSSRVGTYEQYF. The CDR3 coding sequence is TGTGCCAGCTCGTCAAGGGTTGGAACCTACGAGCAGTACTTC.

The chain uses TRBV28 and TRBJ2-5; TRBD2 matches 10 bases. The V gene's germline CDR1 is MDHEN and CDR2 SYDVKM. The CDR3 sequence is 15 residues long. Trimming took 8 bases from V and 1 from J; bases not matched to a gene: 7. In DNA form, the CDR3 reads TGTGCCAGCCACTCTAGCGGGAGACTCCAAGAGACCCAGTACTTC. Its protein product is CASHSSGRLQETQYF. Full variable domain (outside the CDR3, taken from reference TRBV28 and TRBJ2-5): DVKVTQSSRYLVKRTGEKVFLECVQDMDHENMFWYRQDPGLGLRLIYFSYDVKMKEKGDIPEGYSVSREKKERFSLILESASTNQTSMYLCASHSSGRLQETQYFGPGTRLLVL.

The chain links TRBV27 to TRBJ2-7, with D possibly TRBD1 on 6 matching bases. Per the germline V gene, CDR1 is MNHEY and CDR2 is SMNVEV (reference sequence). V was pared by 0 bases and J by 3 bases, with 9 bases between. This CDR3 contains 14 residues. Here the CDR3 DNA reads TGTGCCAGCAGTTTATCTGGGGACAACTACGAGCAGTACTTC. It is translated as CASSLSGDNYEQYF.

This chain joins TRBV12-3 or TRBV12-4 and TRBJ2-7, with 7 positions matching TRBD2. V gave up 1 base and J gave up 6 bases; unmatched junction bases: 3. CDR3 size: 13 residues. In DNA form, the CDR3 reads TGTGCCAGCAGTTTAGAAAGCGGGACCGAGCAGTACTTC. Its protein product is CASSLESGTEQYF.

Only a few counts were recorded for this clonotype. Written as DNA, the CDR3 is TGCGCCAGCAGCCACCGACTAGGGATGAACACCGGGGAGCTGTTTTTT. This sequence encodes CASSHRLGMNTGELFF. V usage is TRBV4-1 and J usage is TRBJ2-2; the D gene is possibly TRBD2 (6 bases). The germline CDR1 and CDR2 sequences are MGHRA and YSYEKL. The CDR3 is 16 amino acids. V gave up 3 bases and J gave up 1 base, with 12 bases separating them.

The CDR3 DNA is TGCGCCAGCAGTAAAGAGACCCAGTACTTC. It translates to CASSKETQYF. The chain combines TRBV5-1 with TRBJ2-5; no firm D call. V was shortened by 5 bases and J by 3 bases, with 2 bases between the two germline ends. Germline-derived CDR1 and CDR2 are SGHRS and YFSETQ. This CDR3 region has 10 residues.

Only a few counts were recorded for this clonotype. The chain couples TRBV19 to TRBJ1-1; 8 nucleotides match TRBD1. CDR1 and CDR2 from the germline V gene are LNHDA and SQIVND (reference sequence). CDR3 length: 15 amino acids. Trimming took 5 bases from V and 3 from J; bases not matched to a gene: 8. CDR3 residues: CASSPGDRMDTEAFF. CDR3 bases: TGTGCCAGTAGTCCGGGGGACAGGATGGACACTGAAGCTTTCTTT.

This clonotype was seen a few times. This chain joins TRBV29-1 and TRBJ1-1; a weak D match, TRBD1 (5 bases). This CDR3 region has 11 residues. Germline V lookup: CDR1 SQVTM, CDR2 ANQGSEA. The V and J ends lost 1 base and 8 bases respectively, with 8 bases between them. In DNA, the CDR3 is TGCAGCGTTGAAGCCGGGGACGAAGCTTTCTTT. It translates to CSVEAGDEAFF.

This clonotype was observed a handful of times. The CDR3 loop reads CASSPSDISYEQYF. The CDR3 region has the DNA TGTGCCAGCAGTCCTAGCGACATCTCCTACGAGCAGTACTTC. The V gene is TRBV6-2 or TRBV6-3, the J gene TRBJ2-7; possible D gene TRBD2, 6 bases. The ends were cut back, 5 bases at V and 0 bases at J, with 11 bases in the middle. The germline gives CDR1 MNHEY, CDR2 SVGEGT. There are 14 residues in the CDR3.

This clonotype was picked up a small number of times. The chain is built from TRBV7-2 and TRBJ2-4; 7 nucleotides align to TRBD1. The germline V gene encodes CDR1 SGHTA and CDR2 FQGNSA. The V segment lost 5 bases and the J segment 0 bases; nucleotides outside the gene matches: 7. The CDR3 is made up of 16 amino acids. Here the CDR3 DNA reads TGTGCCAGCAGCCCGGGACAGAATATAGCCAAAAACATTCAGTACTTC. This encodes CASSPGQNIAKNIQYF. Variable domain in full (rest from reference TRBV7-2 and TRBJ2-4): GAGVSQSPSNKVTEKGKDVELRCDPISGHTALYWYRQSLGQGLEFLIYFQGNSAPDKSGLPSDRFSAERTGGSVSTLTIQRTQQEDSAVYLCASSPGQNIAKNIQYFGAGTRLSVL.

V usage is TRBV29-1 and J usage is TRBJ1-1; D may be TRBD1 (6 bases). V lost 4 bases and J lost 1, with 13 bases in between. Per germline, CDR1 SQVTM and CDR2 ANQGSEA. This CDR3 comprises 14 residues. DNA for the CDR3: TGCAGCGTTGCCCCGACAGGCTCGAACACTGAAGCTTTCTTT. Translating gives CSVAPTGSNTEAFF.

This chain links TRBV5-1 with TRBJ2-5, with TRBD2 matching over 7 bases. The junction had 9 bases not matched to a gene; V was cut back by 3 bases and J by 1 base. Germline CDR1 reads SGHRS; CDR2 reads YFSETQ. This CDR3 has 16 amino acids. The CDR3 region has the DNA TGCGCCAGCAGCTGGGGAGCGGGGAAAACCCAAGAGACCCAGTACTTC. Protein sequence: CASSWGAGKTQETQYF.